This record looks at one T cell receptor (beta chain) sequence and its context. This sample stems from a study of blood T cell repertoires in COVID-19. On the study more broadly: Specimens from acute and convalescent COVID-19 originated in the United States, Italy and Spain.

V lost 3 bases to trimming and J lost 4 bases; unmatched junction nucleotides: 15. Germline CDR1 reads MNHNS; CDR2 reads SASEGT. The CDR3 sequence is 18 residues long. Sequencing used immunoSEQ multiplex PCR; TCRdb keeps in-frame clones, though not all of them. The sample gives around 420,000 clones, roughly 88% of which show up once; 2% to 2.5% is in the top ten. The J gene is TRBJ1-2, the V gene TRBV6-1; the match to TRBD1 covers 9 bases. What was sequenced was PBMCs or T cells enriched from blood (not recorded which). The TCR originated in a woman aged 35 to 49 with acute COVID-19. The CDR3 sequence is CASSDLGQGNPRGYGYTF. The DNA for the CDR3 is TGTGCCAGCAGTGACCTGGGACAGGGCAATCCTAGGGGCTATGGCTACACCTTC.